This T cell receptor beta chain was identified in a study of T-cell reconstitution after alpha-beta-depleted transplantation in children. Study-wide results and limits: Certain patients had high TCRbeta diversity at day 60, and it came from recipient T cells and thymic progenitors that survived.

A few counts support this clonotype. The target antigen is unknown. Per the germline V gene, CDR1 is SGHAT and CDR2 is FQNNGV. V gave up 2 bases and J gave up 5 bases, with 10 bases separating them. CDR3 length: 14 residues. Unique molecular identifiers were built into the TCRbeta library. TCRdb re-called the PCR reads through MiXCR, storing one row per CDR3 protein. The data show 540,000 or so distinct CDR3 sequences, roughly 23% seen once. The chain combines TRBV11-2 with TRBJ1-5; no definite D call. The sequence was obtained from a boy under two years old who had a stem cell transplant for acute myeloid leukemia, so the T cells may come from the graft donor. Source: PBMCs, mostly from graft donor cells, taken 360 days after TCRalphabeta/CD19-depleted stem cell transplant. In DNA form, the CDR3 reads TGTGCCAGCAGCTTAAGAAACGGGGATCAGCCCCAGCATTTT. Amino acid sequence: CASSLRNGDQPQHF.